This T cell receptor (beta chain) was obtained from a study of cytomegalovirus exposure and HLA in healthy donors. The wider study: A prior analysis found 117 million unique TCR beta sequences from 170 million or so T cells. Falling in the Caucasian-associated ancestry cluster were 80% to 85% of approximately 410 genotyped donors.

The CDR3 sequence is 18 residues long. Germline CDR1 reads PRHDT; CDR2 reads FYEKMQ (reference sequence). The ends were cut back, 1 base at V and 4 bases at J, with 22 bases in the middle. Primers included in the PCR were 60 Vbeta and 13 Jbeta primers. Sequencing was performed with immunoSEQ multiplex PCR; in TCRdb, only in-frame clones are kept and a portion is missing. The sample holds roughly 120,000 clones; 75% to 90% are singletons and the top ten take under 3%. Study-level points and caveats: A few CMV-associated chains were confirmed in vitro to be specific for CMV antigens.

Remarks on this clone: What it binds is not known.

The V and J genes are TRBV13 and TRBJ1-2; TRBD1 is a possible D gene (5 bases). This clonotype was sampled from a man aged 25-45 years in good health and CMV-seronegative. Material for sequencing was PBMCs. The CDR3, as DNA: TGTGCCAGCAGCTTAGAGGCCCTGGGGCAGAGCCCACTCTATGGCTACACCTTC. It translates to CASSLEALGQSPLYGYTF. The complete variable domain, with remaining parts taken from reference TRBV13 and TRBJ1-2, reads AAGVIQSPRHLIKEKRETATLKCYPIPRHDTVYWYQQGPGQDPQFLISFYEKMQSDKGSIPDRFSAQQFSDYHSELNMSSLELGDSALYFCASSLEALGQSPLYGYTFGSGTRLTVV.